These T cell receptor beta chains were read from a single sample in a study of beta chain features in type 1 diabetes. Generated by immunoSEQ multiplex PCR, the TCRdb table keeps only in-frame clones and is missing some. This sample has 630,000 or so clones, with about 14% found just once. Sequenced material: naive CD4+ T cells from blood. The receptors stem from a man younger than 30 with type 1 diabetes. The CDR3 runs from the conserved cysteine through the conserved F or W. The D gene is left open where the match is weak. Some rows mark clone size as missing; the rest say once, few, many or name a class of expanded clone.

D gene: TRBD1
V gene: TRBV28
J gene: TRBJ1-4
clone size: few
CDR3 protein: CASRTSRQGVVEKLFF
CDR3 DNA: TGTGCCAGCAGAACATCACGACAGGGTGTGGTTGAAAAACTGTTTTTT

D gene: NA
V gene: TRBV30
J gene: TRBJ1-6
clone size: NA
CDR3 protein: CAWSVQGYNSPLHF
CDR3 DNA: TGTGCCTGGAGTGTACAGGGTTATAATTCACCCCTCCACTTT

D gene: NA
V gene: TRBV5-1
J gene: TRBJ2-5
clone size: few
CDR3 protein: CASSLPGSKETQYF
CDR3 DNA: TGCGCCAGCAGCTTGCCGGGATCGAAAGAGACCCAGTACTTC

D gene: NA
V gene: TRBV30
J gene: TRBJ2-1
clone size: few
CDR3 protein: CAWNPAGQYWNRNEQFF
CDR3 DNA: TGTGCCTGGAATCCGGCAGGGCAGTATTGGAACCGCAATGAGCAGTTCTTC

D gene: NA
V gene: TRBV6-5
J gene: TRBJ1-6
clone size: NA
CDR3 protein: CASSYYAGAESSPLHF
CDR3 DNA: TGTGCCAGCAGTTACTACGCAGGGGCGGAGAGTTCACCCCTCCACTTT

D gene: NA
V gene: TRBV29-1
J gene: TRBJ2-3
clone size: NA
CDR3 protein: CSLSGPSTDTQYF
CDR3 DNA: TGCAGCCTAAGCGGGCCCAGCACAGATACGCAGTATTTT

D gene: NA
V gene: TRBV5-1
J gene: TRBJ2-5
clone size: NA
CDR3 protein: CASSQTATQETQYF
CDR3 DNA: TGCGCCAGCAGCCAGACAGCGACACAAGAGACCCAGTACTTC

D gene: TRBD2
V gene: TRBV5-1
J gene: TRBJ2-3
clone size: NA
CDR3 protein: CASSHGTSGRADTQYF
CDR3 DNA: TGCGCCAGCAGCCACGGGACTAGCGGGAGGGCAGATACGCAGTATTTT

D gene: TRBD2
V gene: TRBV7-9
J gene: TRBJ2-3
clone size: NA
CDR3 protein: CASSSVTSGVTDTQYF
CDR3 DNA: TGTGCCAGCAGCTCGGTTACTAGCGGGGTCACAGATACGCAGTATTTT

D gene: TRBD1
V gene: TRBV2
J gene: TRBJ1-2
clone size: few
CDR3 protein: CASSEARQGEGYTF
CDR3 DNA: TGTGCCAGCAGTGAAGCGAGACAGGGTGAAGGCTACACCTTC

D gene: NA
V gene: TRBV11-3
J gene: TRBJ2-2
clone size: NA
CDR3 protein: CASSLSWGGELFF
CDR3 DNA: TGTGCCAGCAGCTTGAGTTGGGGCGGGGAGCTGTTTTTT

D gene: NA
V gene: TRBV15
J gene: TRBJ2-7
clone size: few
CDR3 protein: CATSRAGPYEQYF
CDR3 DNA: TGTGCCACCAGCAGAGCGGGACCCTACGAGCAGTACTTC

D gene: NA
V gene: TRBV7-2
J gene: TRBJ2-1
clone size: few
CDR3 protein: CASSAPTPGSYNEQFF
CDR3 DNA: TGTGCCAGCAGCGCGCCAACCCCCGGCTCCTACAATGAGCAGTTCTTC

D gene: NA
V gene: TRBV5-4
J gene: TRBJ1-1
clone size: NA
CDR3 protein: CASSGDTSGTEAFF
CDR3 DNA: TGTGCCAGCAGCGGGGACACCAGCGGGACTGAAGCTTTCTTT

D gene: NA
V gene: TRBV4-1
J gene: TRBJ1-1
clone size: few
CDR3 protein: CASSQGVNTEAFF
CDR3 DNA: TGCGCCAGCAGCCAAGGAGTGAACACTGAAGCTTTCTTT

D gene: NA
V gene: TRBV7-9
J gene: TRBJ1-1
clone size: NA
CDR3 protein: CASSWGNTPDTEAFF
CDR3 DNA: TGTGCCAGCAGCTGGGGTAATACTCCCGACACTGAAGCTTTCTTT

D gene: NA
V gene: TRBV10-3
J gene: TRBJ2-5
clone size: NA
CDR3 protein: CAISESGGRQETQYF
CDR3 DNA: TGTGCCATCAGTGAGTCAGGAGGGAGACAAGAGACCCAGTACTTC

D gene: NA
V gene: TRBV2
J gene: TRBJ1-2
clone size: NA
CDR3 protein: CASSAIAGVIDGYTF
CDR3 DNA: TGTGCCAGCAGCGCGATAGCGGGGGTCATAGACGGCTACACCTTC

D gene: NA
V gene: TRBV19
J gene: TRBJ2-3
clone size: NA
CDR3 protein: CASRTTSTDTQYF
CDR3 DNA: TGTGCCAGTAGGACAACTAGCACAGATACGCAGTATTTT

D gene: NA
V gene: TRBV29-1
J gene: TRBJ1-1
clone size: few
CDR3 protein: CSVEIVDLRAFF
CDR3 DNA: TGCAGCGTTGAAATTGTGGACCTTCGAGCTTTCTTT

D gene: TRBD1
V gene: TRBV5-6
J gene: TRBJ1-5
clone size: once
CDR3 protein: CASSAGQGAGYSNQPQHF
CDR3 DNA: TGTGCCAGCAGCGCCGGACAGGGGGCCGGTTATAGCAATCAGCCCCAGCATTTT

D gene: NA
V gene: TRBV5-1
J gene: TRBJ2-3
clone size: NA
CDR3 protein: CASSLGLHGTDTQYF
CDR3 DNA: TGCGCCAGCAGCTTGGGACTGCACGGCACAGATACGCAGTATTTT

D gene: TRBD1
V gene: TRBV18
J gene: TRBJ2-7
clone size: NA
CDR3 protein: CASSPDRGKHEQYF
CDR3 DNA: TGTGCCAGCTCACCGGACAGGGGTAAACACGAGCAGTACTTC

D gene: NA
V gene: TRBV30
J gene: TRBJ1-5
clone size: NA
CDR3 protein: CAWSGGGTQPQHF
CDR3 DNA: TGTGCCTGGAGTGGCGGGGGGACTCAGCCCCAGCATTTT

D gene: NA
V gene: TRBV29-1
J gene: TRBJ2-1
clone size: few
CDR3 protein: CSVPRTVSYNEQFF
CDR3 DNA: TGCAGCGTACCGAGGACTGTCTCCTACAATGAGCAGTTCTTC

D gene: NA
V gene: TRBV21-1
J gene: TRBJ2-5
clone size: few
CDR3 protein: CASSKKGTGQETQYF
CDR3 DNA: TGTGCCAGCAGCAAAAAGGGGACAGGTCAAGAGACCCAGTACTTC

D gene: NA
V gene: TRBV2
J gene: TRBJ1-1
clone size: few
CDR3 protein: CASSSYRRGGTEAFF
CDR3 DNA: TGTGCCAGCAGTTCTTACAGGCGGGGGGGAACTGAAGCTTTCTTT

D gene: NA
V gene: TRBV30
J gene: TRBJ2-2
clone size: few
CDR3 protein: CAWSQVQISGELFF
CDR3 DNA: TGTGCCTGGAGTCAGGTCCAGATCTCCGGGGAGCTGTTTTTT

D gene: TRBD1
V gene: TRBV5-8
J gene: TRBJ2-5
clone size: NA
CDR3 protein: CASTAGDRGQETQYF
CDR3 DNA: TGTGCCAGCACTGCGGGGGACAGGGGCCAAGAGACCCAGTACTTC

D gene: NA
V gene: TRBV6-5
J gene: TRBJ2-7
clone size: NA
CDR3 protein: CASSSTENSYEQYF
CDR3 DNA: TGTGCCAGCAGTTCTACGGAAAACTCCTACGAGCAGTACTTC

D gene: TRBD1
V gene: TRBV30
J gene: TRBJ1-1
clone size: few
CDR3 protein: CAWSVGGYTEAFF
CDR3 DNA: TGTGCCTGGAGTGTAGGGGGCTACACTGAAGCTTTCTTT

D gene: TRBD1
V gene: TRBV30
J gene: TRBJ2-7
clone size: few
CDR3 protein: CAWSLRDRVYEQYF
CDR3 DNA: TGTGCCTGGAGTTTAAGGGACAGGGTCTACGAGCAGTACTTC

D gene: NA
V gene: TRBV9
J gene: TRBJ2-7
clone size: few
CDR3 protein: CASSVVGGLGYEQYF
CDR3 DNA: TGTGCCAGCAGCGTAGTCGGGGGTTTAGGCTACGAGCAGTACTTC

D gene: NA
V gene: TRBV29-1
J gene: TRBJ2-3
clone size: NA
CDR3 protein: CSVEKGISTDTQYF
CDR3 DNA: TGCAGCGTTGAAAAAGGGATTAGCACAGATACGCAGTATTTT

D gene: TRBD1
V gene: TRBV7-2
J gene: TRBJ1-4
clone size: NA
CDR3 protein: CASSSRQGNEKLFF
CDR3 DNA: TGTGCCAGCAGCTCCCGACAGGGAAATGAAAAACTGTTTTTT

D gene: TRBD1
V gene: TRBV9
J gene: TRBJ2-7
clone size: few
CDR3 protein: CASSVDWTGGLQYF
CDR3 DNA: TGTGCCAGCAGCGTAGATTGGACAGGGGGCCTGCAGTACTTC

D gene: NA
V gene: TRBV11-2
J gene: TRBJ2-5
clone size: few
CDR3 protein: CASSVEAGYQETQYF
CDR3 DNA: TGTGCCAGCAGCGTAGAGGCGGGCTACCAAGAGACCCAGTACTTC

D gene: NA
V gene: TRBV5-1
J gene: TRBJ1-6
clone size: few
CDR3 protein: CASSLVGGRENSPLHF
CDR3 DNA: TGCGCCAGCAGCTTGGTCGGTGGCAGGGAGAATTCACCCCTCCACTTT

D gene: NA
V gene: TRBV6-5
J gene: TRBJ1-5
clone size: NA
CDR3 protein: CASSYSPFSNQPQHF
CDR3 DNA: TGTGCCAGCAGTTACTCCCCCTTTAGCAATCAGCCCCAGCATTTT

D gene: NA
V gene: TRBV30
J gene: TRBJ2-2
clone size: few
CDR3 protein: CAWSSRTSDTGELFF
CDR3 DNA: TGTGCCTGGAGTTCCCGGACCTCGGACACCGGGGAGCTGTTTTTT

D gene: TRBD2
V gene: TRBV11-3
J gene: TRBJ2-1
clone size: NA
CDR3 protein: CASSLVTGGPYNEQFF
CDR3 DNA: TGTGCCAGCAGCTTAGTGACGGGAGGACCCTACAATGAGCAGTTCTTC

D gene: TRBD2
V gene: TRBV4-1
J gene: TRBJ2-1
clone size: few
CDR3 protein: CASSRFSGRYEQFF
CDR3 DNA: TGCGCCAGCAGCCGATTTAGCGGGAGGTATGAGCAGTTCTTC

D gene: TRBD2
V gene: TRBV7-6
J gene: TRBJ2-1
clone size: NA
CDR3 protein: CASSELAATYNEQFF
CDR3 DNA: TGTGCCAGCAGCGAACTAGCGGCCACTTACAATGAGCAGTTCTTC

D gene: NA
V gene: TRBV6-5
J gene: TRBJ1-1
clone size: NA
CDR3 protein: CASHRDAYSEAFF
CDR3 DNA: TGTGCCAGCCACCGGGACGCATACTCTGAAGCTTTCTTT

D gene: NA
V gene: TRBV5-1
J gene: TRBJ1-2
clone size: few
CDR3 protein: CASSMDPGEGYTF
CDR3 DNA: TGCGCCAGCAGCATGGACCCTGGGGAGGGCTACACCTTC

D gene: TRBD1
V gene: TRBV25-1
J gene: TRBJ2-1
clone size: few
CDR3 protein: CASSDPGQGGYNEQFF
CDR3 DNA: TGTGCCAGCAGTGACCCCGGACAGGGGGGCTACAATGAGCAGTTCTTC

D gene: NA
V gene: TRBV7-2
J gene: TRBJ2-7
clone size: few
CDR3 protein: CASSSAMEQYF
CDR3 DNA: TGTGCCAGCAGCTCAGCGATGGAGCAGTACTTC

D gene: NA
V gene: TRBV18
J gene: TRBJ1-2
clone size: NA
CDR3 protein: CASSPSEDYGYTF
CDR3 DNA: TGTGCCAGCTCACCCAGCGAGGACTATGGCTACACCTTC

D gene: NA
V gene: TRBV21-1
J gene: TRBJ1-1
clone size: NA
CDR3 protein: CASSRLRRLEAFF
CDR3 DNA: TGTGCCAGCAGCCGGCTACGGCGACTTGAAGCTTTCTTT

D gene: TRBD1
V gene: TRBV6-5
J gene: TRBJ2-1
clone size: NA
CDR3 protein: CASSTAGTANNEQFF
CDR3 DNA: TGTGCCAGCAGTACGGCCGGGACAGCCAACAATGAGCAGTTCTTC

D gene: NA
V gene: TRBV29-1
J gene: TRBJ2-3
clone size: few
CDR3 protein: CSVDSGGTDTQYF
CDR3 DNA: TGCAGCGTCGACTCCGGCGGCACAGATACGCAGTATTTT